The present T cell receptor (beta chain) was sequenced within a study of CD8+ T cells in alopecia areata. As for the study in general: Once tofacitinib had been taken for 6 to 18 months, 6 months off drug followed.

Study results and caveats: While patients received tofacitinib, many expanded lesional clones remained present in scalp and blood.

The treatment was: oral pan-JAK inhibitor, 5-10 mg twice daily. Peripheral blood, together with lesional scalp punch biopsies, was collected from alopecia areata patients. Sequencing templates came from extracted RNA that was reverse transcribed into cDNA. Sequencing used immunoSEQ multiplex PCR; TCRdb keeps in-frame clones, though not all of them. This sample has 110,000 or so clones, with 45% to 65% found just once. In the case of this clone: Its antigen is still unknown. The same CDR3 can be traced to other DNA sequences in this sample.

Germline V gives CDR1 MNHNY, CDR2 SVGAGI (reference sequence). The CDR3 consists of 13 residues. V dropped 5 bases and J dropped 2 bases, with 9 bases sitting between them. The rearrangement uses TRBV6-6 and TRBJ1-1; a weak D match, TRBD1 (5 bases). The sequence came from a human donor with alopecia areata. The specimen was CD4+ T cells sorted from blood, collected at week 24, from a patient treated with tofacitinib. This CDR3 reads CASSQQVNTEAFF. CDR3 in DNA: TGTGCCAGCAGTCAACAGGTAAACACTGAAGCTTTCTTT.